This TCR beta chain was profiled in a study of cytomegalovirus exposure and HLA in healthy donors. The study's findings and limits: A later analysis showed that HLA-associated TCR beta chains had undergone more clonal expansion than equally common others.

Primers for the PCR totalled 60 Vbeta and 13 Jbeta. The data were produced by immunoSEQ multiplex PCR, yet TCRdb's version contains in-frame clones alone and is incomplete. The table lists around 99,000 clones, 70% to 85% of them singletons, with more than 4% in the top ten. Concerning this clone itself: The antigen is not known.

This receptor was identified in a male donor in good health and CMV-seronegative. The source material was PBMCs.

The CDR3 reads CASSQGYNSPLHF. In DNA form, the CDR3 reads TGCGCCAGTTCCCAGGGGTATAATTCACCCCTCCACTTT. This chain joins TRBV10-2 and TRBJ1-6, with a possible D match to TRBD1 (6 bases). V shed 9 bases and J shed 4 bases, with 10 bases lying between them. Germline V gives CDR1 WSHSY, CDR2 SAAADI. The length of the CDR3 is 13 residues.